These 2 T cell receptor beta chains share one sample of origin, sequenced in a study of PD-L1 blockade in urothelial cancer. Sequenced by immunoSEQ multiplex PCR; TCRdb stores in-frame clones only, minus some. The table has about 55,000 clones, 70% to 80% seen once. Material: PBMCs, obtained around atezolizumab (anti-PD-L1) treatment. These receptors were collected from a man in his 70s with urothelial cancer.

The V gene is TRBV4-2, the J gene TRBJ2-7; 8 positions match TRBD2. Germline V gene data show CDR1 as LGHNA and CDR2 as YNFKEQ. This CDR3 is 17 amino acids long. V gave up 0 bases and J gave up 2 bases; unmatched junction bases: 9. The DNA for the CDR3 is TGTGCCAGCAGCCAAGATTCCAGCGGGAGATTCCCCTACGAGCAGTACTTC. Translated, it gives CASSQDSSGRFPYEQYF.

The chain couples TRBV5-1 to TRBJ2-3; D might be TRBD1 (6 bases). CDR3 length: 14 amino acids. The ends were cut back, 4 bases at V and 13 bases at J, with 22 bases in the middle. Germline values: CDR1 SGHRS, CDR2 YFSETQ. The CDR3 DNA sequence: TGCGCCAGCAGCGTGAAACAGGGTTCTATCGTTAAGTATTTT. Protein: CASSVKQGSIVKYF. The variable domain in full, with the rest retrieved from reference TRBV5-1 and TRBJ2-3, is KAGVTQTPRYLIKTRGQQVTLSCSPISGHRSVSWYQQTPGQGLQFLFEYFSETQRNKGNFPGRFSGRQFSNSRSEMNVSTLELGDSALYLCASSVKQGSIVKYFGPGTRLTVL.